This is a list of T cell receptor beta chains from one sample in a study of cytomegalovirus exposure and HLA in healthy donors. Here immunoSEQ multiplex PCR was the method, and the copy in TCRdb shows in-frame clones only, minus some. The sample includes 95,000 to 100,000 clones, around 85% of them seen just once. The material sequenced was PBMCs. These receptor sequences come from a young man in good health and CMV-seronegative. Both conserved end residues are part of each CDR3. The order of the fields is V gene, D gene, J gene, clone size, CDR3 protein, CDR3 DNA. The D gene is left open where the match is weak. Expanded clones are given a class, and other clones once, few, many or no size at all.

v_gene: TRBV5-4
d_gene: TRBD2
j_gene: TRBJ2-7
abundance: .
CDR3aa: CASSLIEAGGSYEQYF
CDR3nt: TGTGCCAGCAGCTTGATCGAAGCGGGGGGCTCCTACGAGCAGTACTTC

v_gene: TRBV18
d_gene: TRBD1
j_gene: TRBJ1-5
abundance: .
CDR3aa: CASSPTDRNQPQHF
CDR3nt: TGTGCCAGCTCACCAACGGACAGGAATCAGCCCCAGCATTTT

v_gene: TRBV7-2
d_gene: TRBD1
j_gene: TRBJ2-6
abundance: .
CDR3aa: CASSPRQGRIGANVLTF
CDR3nt: TGTGCCAGCAGTCCGAGACAGGGACGCATAGGGGCCAACGTCCTGACTTTC

v_gene: TRBV7-3
d_gene: .
j_gene: TRBJ2-7
abundance: .
CDR3aa: CASSPGEYGDEQYF
CDR3nt: TGTGCCAGCAGCCCTGGAGAATACGGCGACGAGCAGTACTTC

v_gene: TRBV4-2
d_gene: TRBD1
j_gene: TRBJ1-5
abundance: .
CDR3aa: CASSQDPRGPNQPQHF
CDR3nt: TGTGCCAGCAGCCAAGACCCCAGGGGGCCCAATCAGCCCCAGCATTTT

v_gene: TRBV5-1
d_gene: .
j_gene: TRBJ2-7
abundance: .
CDR3aa: CASSTTGRGIYEQYF
CDR3nt: TGCGCCAGCAGCACTACAGGGAGGGGAATCTACGAGCAGTACTTC

v_gene: TRBV6-1
d_gene: TRBD2
j_gene: TRBJ2-7
abundance: .
CDR3aa: CASSILAGDYEQYF
CDR3nt: TGTGCCAGCAGTATACTAGCGGGAGACTACGAGCAGTACTTC

v_gene: TRBV2
d_gene: TRBD1
j_gene: TRBJ2-7
abundance: few
CDR3aa: CASSATGGSYEQYF
CDR3nt: TGTGCCAGCAGTGCCACAGGGGGCTCCTACGAGCAGTACTTC

v_gene: TRBV28
d_gene: TRBD2
j_gene: TRBJ2-7
abundance: few
CDR3aa: CASSGGGTYEQYF
CDR3nt: TGTGCCAGCAGCGGCGGGGGAACCTACGAGCAGTACTTC

v_gene: TRBV2
d_gene: TRBD1
j_gene: TRBJ1-6
abundance: .
CDR3aa: CASTAGPGQGNSPLHF
CDR3nt: TGTGCCAGCACTGCAGGGCCGGGACAGGGTAATTCACCCCTCCACTTT